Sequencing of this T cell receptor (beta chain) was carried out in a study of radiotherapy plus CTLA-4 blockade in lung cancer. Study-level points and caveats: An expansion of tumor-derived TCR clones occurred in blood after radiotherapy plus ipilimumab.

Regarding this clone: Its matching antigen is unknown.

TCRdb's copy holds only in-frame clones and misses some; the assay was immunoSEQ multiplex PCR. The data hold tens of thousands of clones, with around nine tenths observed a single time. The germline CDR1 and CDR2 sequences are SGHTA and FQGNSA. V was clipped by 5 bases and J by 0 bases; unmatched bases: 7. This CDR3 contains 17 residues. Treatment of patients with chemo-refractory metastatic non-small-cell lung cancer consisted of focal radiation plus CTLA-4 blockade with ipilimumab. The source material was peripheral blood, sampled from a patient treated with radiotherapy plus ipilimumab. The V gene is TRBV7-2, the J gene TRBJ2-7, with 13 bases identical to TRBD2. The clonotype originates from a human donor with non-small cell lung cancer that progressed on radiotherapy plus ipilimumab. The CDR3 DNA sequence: TGTGCCAGCAGCACCCGAGGACTAGCGGGGGACTCCTACGAGCAGTACTTC. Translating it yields CASSTRGLAGDSYEQYF.